This passage covers 3 T cell receptor beta chains from one sample sequenced in a study of CD8 T cells in ankylosing spondylitis. Their cognate antigens are unknown. Study results and caveats: A motif in TCR beta, a set of roughly 8 highly homologous variants, appeared characteristic of ankylosing spondylitis blood.

MiXCR was run by TCRdb on the 5' RACE reads, yielding one entry per CDR3 protein. The table lists 300,000 to 400,000 distinct CDR3 sequences, approximately 20% of them singletons. The sample taken for sequencing was blood, either unsorted or a sorted T cell fraction (not recorded which). All receptors come from a male donor with ankylosing spondylitis.

This clonotype has at least ten counts. This chain uses TRBV20-1 with TRBJ2-2; maybe TRBD2 (6 bases). CDR1 is DFQATT and CDR2 is SNEGSKA in the germline V gene (reference sequence). CDR3 length equals 15 residues. The V end lost 6 bases, the J end lost 1 base, and 15 bases lay between the germline ends. The CDR3 sequence: CSAPRGGVNTGELFF. The CDR3, as DNA: TGCAGTGCCCCCCGAGGAGGGGTGAACACCGGGGAGCTGTTTTTT.

The chain has TRBV4-1 and TRBJ2-1; 10 nucleotides agree with TRBD2. Germline-derived CDR1 and CDR2 are MGHRA and YSYEKL. Trimming at V came to 6 bases and at J to 7 bases, leaving 12 bases not matched to a gene. The CDR3 length is 16 residues. The CDR3 nucleotides are TGCGCCAGCAGACCCACCCTAGCGGGAGCAGGGAATGAGCAGTTCTTC. It yields the protein CASRPTLAGAGNEQFF.

This clonotype was recorded a few times. V usage is TRBV7-9 and J usage is TRBJ2-5, with D uncertain. CDR1 is SEHNR and CDR2 is FQNEAQ in the germline V gene (reference sequence). Trimming shortened V by 2 bases and J by 2 bases, and 9 bases separated the two germline ends. The CDR3 consists of 14 residues. The CDR3 is CASSLHSQQETQYF. The CDR3 DNA follows: TGTGCCAGCAGCTTACACAGCCAGCAAGAGACCCAGTACTTC.